These 8 T cell receptor beta chains were all obtained from the same sample, sequenced in a study of blood T cell repertoires in COVID-19. Sequencing used immunoSEQ multiplex PCR; TCRdb keeps in-frame clones, though not all of them. The sample includes some 26,000 clones, around nine tenths of them seen just once. The sequenced sample was peripheral blood. The source is a human donor with active COVID-19. The donor label of this sample is uncertain.

The rearrangement joins TRBV19 to TRBJ1-4; D is uncertain. The CDR3 runs to 15 residues. Germline-derived CDR1 and CDR2 are LNHDA and SQIVND (reference sequence). V dropped 7 bases and J dropped 0 bases, with 12 bases sitting between them. The CDR3 loop is CASTSTGATNEKLFF. In nucleotides, the CDR3 is TGTGCCAGTACTTCGACTGGAGCAACTAATGAAAAACTGTTTTTT. Full variable domain (outside the CDR3, taken from reference TRBV19 and TRBJ1-4): DGGITQSPKYLFRKEGQNVTLSCEQNLNHDAMYWYRQDPGQGLRLIYYSQIVNDFQKGDIAEGYSVSREKKESFPLTVTSAQKNPTAFYLCASTSTGATNEKLFFGSGTQLSVL.

The chain has TRBV5-1 and TRBJ1-1; TRBD1 aligns across 7 bases. From germline, CDR1 is SGHRS and CDR2 YFSETQ. Trimming cost V 6 bases and J 3 bases; bases outside gene matches: 11. CDR3 length: 15 amino acids. CDR3 nucleotides: TGCGCCAGCACCCCAGGGGGTCGTACGGACACTGAAGCTTTCTTT. It translates to CASTPGGRTDTEAFF.

The chain combines TRBV9 with TRBJ1-6; D is unclear. V dropped 2 bases and J dropped 10 bases, with 10 bases sitting between them. CDR1 and CDR2 from the germline V gene are SGDLS and YYNGEE. The CDR3 extends over 13 amino acids. In nucleotides, the CDR3 is TGTGCCAGCAGCGTCGACTCGGGATCACCCCTCCACTTT. Translating gives CASSVDSGSPLHF.

The chain recombines TRBV28 with TRBJ1-1; a possible D gene is TRBD1 (6 bases). This CDR3 is built from 14 residues. CDR1 and CDR2 (germline): MDHEN, SYDVKM. Trimming stripped 2 bases from V and 3 bases from J, with 10 bases between. In DNA, the CDR3 is TGTGCCAGCAGTTTACCCGACAGGTACACTGAAGCTTTCTTT. This sequence encodes CASSLPDRYTEAFF.

The chain carries TRBV5-1 and TRBJ1-4, with 8 bases aligning to TRBD1. After removal of 0 bases from V and 4 bases from J, the junction contained 2 bases not matched to a gene. This CDR3 is built from 15 residues. Germline V gives CDR1 SGHRS, CDR2 YFSETQ. The chain's CDR3 is CASSLGQGYNEKLFF. The CDR3 DNA sequence: TGCGCCAGCAGCTTGGGACAGGGGTATAATGAAAAACTGTTTTTT.

V gene TRBV7-2 combines with J gene TRBJ2-5; D is possibly TRBD1 (6 bases). V lost 1 base to trimming and J lost 1 base, with 7 bases between them. Looked up from germline, CDR1 is SGHTA and CDR2 is FQGNSA. The CDR3 length is 14 residues. CDR3 coding DNA: TGTGCCAGCAGCTTAGGCAGGGGCCAAGAGACCCAGTACTTC. It yields the protein CASSLGRGQETQYF.

The chain links TRBV7-9 to TRBJ2-1; possible D gene TRBD1, 6 bases. The CDR3 length is 17 residues. The germline gives CDR1 SEHNR, CDR2 FQNEAQ (reference sequence). The V end lost 1 base, the J end lost 5 bases, and 18 bases lay between the germline ends. The CDR3 sequence: CASSLDRQVNSHNEQFF. The CDR3 region has the DNA TGTGCCAGCAGCTTAGATCGACAGGTTAATTCCCACAATGAGCAGTTCTTC.

The gene calls are TRBV28 and TRBJ1-5; D not certain. The CDR3 is made up of 16 amino acids. The V end was cut by 2 bases, the J end by 3 bases, with 14 bases between. The V gene's germline CDR1 is MDHEN and CDR2 SYDVKM. CDR3 amino acids: CASSLPPGGTNQPQHF. The CDR3 DNA reads as TGTGCCAGCAGTTTACCCCCCGGCGGAACCAATCAGCCCCAGCATTTT. The full variable domain, with the rest looked up from reference TRBV28 and TRBJ1-5, is DVKVTQSSRYLVKRTGEKVFLECVQDMDHENMFWYRQDPGLGLRLIYFSYDVKMKEKGDIPEGYSVSREKKERFSLILESASTNQTSMYLCASSLPPGGTNQPQHFGDGTRLSIL.